The T cell receptor (beta chain) described here comes from a study of T cells in Graves' hyperthyroidism and ophthalmopathy (dated by TCRdb to between 2017 and 2020). Looking at the study overall: Peripheral blood was sampled at the time of initial diagnosis, prior to any treatment. To identify TCR V-J signatures that set the groups apart, the researchers used a discovery cohort of 90 to 100 patients, made up of around 42 with Graves' ophthalmopathy and 57 with stable Graves' hyperthyroidism. Prospective prediction of ophthalmopathy was tested in an independent validation cohort consisting of fewer than 20 hyperthyroidism patients and approximately 16 patients who later progressed to ophthalmopathy. The 100 discovery patients were randomly divided into training and test sets at a 7:3 ratio. In several Graves' hyperthyroidism patients, the study also compared T-cell repertoires from thyroid tissue with T-cell repertoires from blood. After sampling, hyperthyroidism patients received methimazole starting at 30 mg daily, and ophthalmopathy patients received high-dose intravenous methylprednisolone. According to the paper, TCR Vbeta CDR3 sequencing was carried out on over 130 peripheral blood samples, which came from 40 to 45 ophthalmopathy, around 75 hyperthyroidism and roughly 17 progressor patients. The research as a whole found: In validation, the model predicted progression to ophthalmopathy a median of around 6.5 months before onset, with roughly 71% sensitivity and about 72% specificity. A model built on a 13 V-J signature distinguished ophthalmopathy from stable hyperthyroidism, reaching around 87% sensitivity and around 81% specificity in cross-validation and 80%/75% in testing. No statistical method was used to set the sample size in advance, and investigators knew the group allocation. Blood samples also contained most of the expanded thyroid clonotypes (frequency above 0.001), which suggests that blood repertoires may reflect thyroid immune responses.

The TCR beta CDR3 regions were amplified from RNA transcripts. For the first round of RT-PCR on the TCR CDR3, the HTBI primer set was used together with the Qiagen OneStep RT-PCR kit. Libraries were constructed in a second round of multiplex PCR, after which size selection and purification were performed. The libraries were sequenced on an Illumina HiSeq2000 using paired-end 100 bp reads. Per the authors' processing: SOAPnuke was used to process the raw data, with reads discarded if the reads contained adapters or uncalled bases, had a mean Phred below 15, or lacked an exact constant-primer or identifier match. High-quality paired reads were merged using COPE v1.2.5, and each unique nucleotide sequence was defined as a clonotype. Clonotypes were aligned to IMGT TRBV, TRBD and TRBJ reference segments using MiTCR v1.1. Analysis was restricted to V-J combinations with a frequency above 0.0001, which covered 98% to 99.2% of repertoires. The TCS score was defined as F50 (clonal expansion) divided by E x V (chaos), with BLOSUM62-based TCRdist calculated between CDR3 peptides within each V-J. Welch's t-statistics and random forest reduced just over 500 V-J features to under 15, which were used in a naive Bayes classifier (R e1071). TCRdb's own reprocessing of the public reads used fastp at Q25 and MiXCR and kept productive beta chains. Records with the same CDR3 protein are collapsed into one entry carrying the most frequent genes and DNA. In this record, the V and J calls reflect TCRdb's handling and not the investigators' own analysis. The sample table shows some 490,000 distinct CDR3 sequences, and roughly 22% are seen once. The top ten hold about half of the sample.

Ophthalmopathy patients had moderately to severely active disease, Clinical Activity Score of at least 3, NOSPECS grade of at least 4, and duration under 3 months. Patients with uncontrolled infections, other autoimmune diseases, pregnancy or lactation were excluded. Diagnoses relied on clinical symptoms, serum thyroxine and TRAb, thyroid ultrasound and orbital computed tomography. PBMCs were separated from 8 to 10 ml of fresh peripheral blood using Ficoll-Paque density gradient centrifugation. Total RNA was extracted using Trizol reagent, and RNA quality was assessed on an Agilent 2100 Bioanalyzer. About this clonotype itself: Its antigen is not yet known. Base-call qualities are not available, and no considerably larger clone is one nucleotide away.

Sequencing input: blood. This receptor was identified in a woman in her sixties or seventies with Graves' ophthalmopathy.

Here the CDR3 is given as CASSQPGKTREKLFF. The DNA reads as follows: TGTGCCAGCAGCCAACCGGGGAAAACGAGGGAAAAACTGTTTTTT. Rearrangement joined TRBV14 to TRBJ1-4; no D gene can be assigned with confidence. V was cut back by 2 bases and J by 8 bases, leaving a gap of 15 bases between them. The CDR1 and CDR2 encoded by the germline V gene are SGHDN and FVKESK. From its cysteine to its phenylalanine, the CDR3 spans 15 amino acids. The kept DNA is CDR3 alone, 45 bases in frame from the first base.